This T cell receptor beta chain was obtained from a study of T cell responses to AZD1222 COVID-19 vaccine. Study outcomes and limitations: Clonal diversity may have been underestimated in mostly white British donors.

With respect to this clone: Antigen: not known.

The assay was immunoSEQ multiplex PCR, and TCRdb's table has in-frame clones only and misses some. The top ten clones hold approximately 7% of a sample with some 120,000 clones, 88% of them seen once. The CDR3 has 13 amino acids. Germline V gives CDR1 SQVTM, CDR2 ANQGSEA. V gave up 8 bases and J gave up 5 bases; unmatched junction bases: 8. This sequence was found in an adult in good health. The sample here was peripheral blood, taken on day 0 of AZD1222 vaccination. V gene TRBV29-1 combines with J gene TRBJ1-2; 10 bases line up with TRBD1. The CDR3 bases are TGCAGCAGCCCGGACAGGGGGAATTATGGCTACACCTTC. Translated: CSSPDRGNYGYTF.